This T cell receptor (beta chain) was observed in a study of radiation and T cells in renal cell carcinoma (TCRdb year 2020). Regarding the complete study: The samples were obtained from a clinical trial, where primary renal cell carcinomas were treated with 15 Gy stereotactic body radiation therapy and then removed by nephrectomy 4 weeks afterward. A total of 50 to 60 samples underwent TCR beta sequencing, made up of some 26 tumors and about 27 peripheral blood samples. Across all 50 or so samples, 4,016,671 unique CDR3 nucleotide sequences, encoding 2,658,974 unique CDR3 amino acid sequences, were identified.

From the cysteine up to the phenylalanine, the CDR3 has a length of 14 residues. Only the CDR3 DNA stays, 42 bases, in frame from base 1. The V end loses 0 bases and the J end loses 0 bases, and a stretch of 4 bases separates them. In the germline V gene (reference sequence), CDR1 corresponds to SGHNT and CDR2 to YYREEE. Broad study findings and their caveats: In blood, the top tumor clonotypes increased from baseline to 2 weeks after radiation and then shrank by 4 weeks, which suggests a temporary expansion of tumor-resident clones. Because the trial had a single-armed design, the trial could not examine how radiation dose or scheduling affected the TCR repertoire. Because pretreatment tumor biopsies were not available, the study could not determine whether clonotypes were already present within the tumor at baseline. Tracking of blood repertoire dynamics stopped at about 27 days after treatment, with no follow-up past that point.

In light of the paper, this sample's time point label describes: baseline pretreatment blood. Explained via the paper, the treatment or condition label denotes: 15 Gy SBRT to primary tumor, nephrectomy 4 weeks later. To follow tumor-enriched clonotypes, peripheral blood was collected serially from radiation-treated patients at baseline and again at 2 weeks and 4 weeks after SBRT. All patients had renal cell carcinoma with clear cell pathology. The QIAamp DNA Blood Mini Kit (Qiagen) was used to prepare genomic DNA for TCR sequencing. The analyses included only samples that passed all quality control checks. Following the manufacturer's recommendations, the immunoSEQ kit was used to generate TCR beta libraries from genomic DNA. For library preparation, a first multiplex PCR was performed with proprietary primers, followed by a second PCR in which unique barcodes were added, and bead cleanups were performed after each round. Each sample batch included a kit-provided positive control reaction and a negative control reaction. The final libraries were assessed on an Agilent 4200 TapeStation D1000 ScreenTape, pooled by volume, and quantified by qPCR. Sequencing was performed on an Illumina NextSeq500 using a MidOutput 150-cycle cartridge, with 156 Read1 cycles, 15 Index1 cycles, and the kit custom primers. The pooled library was loaded at 1.0 pM, and around 22% PhiX control was spiked in. In the original analysis: Vendor-processed data were analyzed in R, with a clonotype defined as all T cells sharing the same CDR3 nucleotide sequence. For clone abundance analyses, frequencies were normalized to the 10,000 most abundant clones per sample. Public T cell clones, which averaged fewer than five per sample, were excluded before analysis. Tumor-enriched and baseline blood-enriched clonotypes were defined by at least a 32-fold difference in abundance between compartments. A beta-binomial differential abundance model was used to identify clonotypes that expanded or contracted between blood time points. Tumor-blood repertoire similarity was measured with the Baroni-Urbani and Buser coefficient, and groups were compared using two-tailed Wilcoxon tests in R. TCRdb carries this immuneACCESS record with in-frame sequences only. Its versions omit some clonotypes, under half of them owing to an unresolved V gene in the studies checked, with the rest unexplained. From that table come the V and J calls and clone size; the DNA was used to work out D and trimming. The sample yields some 110,000 clones; 82% were counted once. The ten largest clones add up to 2.5% to 3.5% of the sample.

Regarding this clone: Its antigen remains unidentified. No base qualities exist here, and no much larger clone lies one base off it.

This specimen was blood, taken from a patient whose treatment included radiotherapy and nephrectomy. Here the chain combines TRBV5-4 and TRBJ1-3, with no confident D gene call. The receptor was isolated from a woman aged 60-75 years with renal cell carcinoma. The bases read TGTGCCAGCAGCTTGGGGACCTCTGGAAACACCATATATTTT. It translates as CASSLGTSGNTIYF. When the CDR3 is completed using the reference TRBV5-4 and TRBJ1-3 genes on either side, the full variable domain is ETGVTQSPTHLIKTRGQQVTLRCSSQSGHNTVSWYQQALGQGPQFIFQYYREEENGRGNFPPRFSGLQFPNYSSELNVNALELDDSALYLCASSLGTSGNTIYFGEGSWLTVV.